This passage covers 24 T cell receptor beta chains from one sample sequenced in a study of blood T cell repertoires in COVID-19 (dated by TCRdb to between 2020 and 2021). Receptor amplification or capture employed the immunoSEQ multiplex PCR assay. The table comes from immuneACCESS by way of TCRdb, which keeps in-frame sequences with V and J called. Part of the clones is missing from these tables; in studies checked, under half for an unresolved V gene and the rest for unknown reasons. For this sample there are about 100,000 clones; 70% to 90% appear just once. In total, the top ten clones hold over 10% of the sample. Sequenced: peripheral blood. The source of these receptors is a human donor in a cohort sampled during active COVID-19.

The chain combines TRBV9 with TRBJ1-1, with D hard to call. CDR1 SGDLS and CDR2 YYNGEE come from the germline V gene. Trimming stripped 4 bases from V and 4 bases from J, with 14 bases between. This CDR3 contains 14 residues. CDR3 sequence reads: CASSTAAGGTEAFF. As DNA, the CDR3 is TGTGCCAGCAGCACCGCAGCGGGAGGCACTGAAGCTTTCTTT. The variable domain in full, with the rest retrieved from reference TRBV9 and TRBJ1-1, is DSGVTQTPKHLITATGQRVTLRCSPRSGDLSVYWYQQSLDQGLQFLIQYYNGEERAKGNILERFSAQQFPDLHSELNLSSLELGDSALYFCASSTAAGGTEAFFGQGTRLTVV.

The chain uses TRBV5-1 and TRBJ2-5; the match to TRBD1 covers 7 bases. This CDR3 is 14 amino acids long. Germline values: CDR1 SGHRS, CDR2 YFSETQ. Losses at the gene ends were 2 bases for V and 2 bases for J; bases not matched to a gene: 3. The CDR3 spells CASSFPGQQETQYF. CDR3 nucleotides: TGCGCCAGCAGCTTCCCGGGACAGCAAGAGACCCAGTACTTC.

This clone has a single count. The chain employs TRBV10-3 and TRBJ2-7; the D gene is possibly TRBD2 (6 bases). Germline lookup yields CDR1 ENHRY and CDR2 SYGVKD. The CDR3 is 15 residues long. The V end lost 2 bases, the J end lost 3 bases, and 14 bases lay between the germline ends. The CDR3 is CAISEGATSSYEQYF. The CDR3 region has the DNA TGTGCCATCAGTGAGGGGGCGACTAGTAGCTACGAGCAGTACTTC.

The rearrangement joins TRBV11-3 to TRBJ2-7; possible D gene TRBD1, 5 bases. The CDR3 runs 15 residues. Per the germline V gene, CDR1 is SGHNT and CDR2 is YENEEA. Trimming took 5 bases from V and 2 from J, leaving 16 bases between them. The CDR3 loop is CASSLDILFAYEQYF. CDR3 coding DNA: TGTGCCAGCAGCCTGGACATCCTTTTCGCCTACGAGCAGTACTTC.

The CDR3 bases are TGTGCCAGCTCGTTGTGGGGCGCAAACACCGGGGAGCTGTTTTTT. It translates to CASSLWGANTGELFF. The chain couples TRBV2 to TRBJ2-2; D may be TRBD1 (5 bases). The CDR3 is 15 residues long. Trimming removed 8 bases at V and 2 bases at J, with 15 bases between. CDR1 and CDR2 from the germline V gene are SNHLY and FYNNEI.

This clone occurred once. The CDR3 region is CASSERTGGRQEQFF. CDR3 DNA: TGTGCCAGCAGCGAGAGGACAGGGGGTAGGCAGGAGCAGTTCTTC. The chain recombines TRBV9 with TRBJ2-1; 10 positions agree with TRBD1. Per germline, CDR1 SGDLS and CDR2 YYNGEE. The ends lost 3 bases at V and 10 bases at J; junction bases unmatched: 10. The CDR3 has 15 amino acids.

This chain uses TRBV5-1 with TRBJ2-1; TRBD2 agrees at 12 bases. The V segment lost 4 bases and the J segment 8 bases; nucleotides outside the gene matches: 4. Germline V CDR1 and CDR2: SGHRS, YFSETQ. The CDR3 contains 14 residues. Here the CDR3 DNA reads TGCGCCAGCAGCCAGACTAGCGGGAGCGATGAGCAGTTCTTC. Residues: CASSQTSGSDEQFF.

The chain carries TRBV19 and TRBJ2-7; a possible D gene is TRBD1 (7 bases). V was cut by 7 bases and J by 2 bases, with 15 bases left in between. The V gene's germline CDR1 is LNHDA and CDR2 SQIVND (reference sequence). The CDR3 runs 14 residues. DNA of the CDR3: TGTGCCAGTAACCCGCGGGACAGCCCCTACGAGCAGTACTTC. Protein product: CASNPRDSPYEQYF. The full variable domain, rest sourced from reference TRBV19 and TRBJ2-7, is DGGITQSPKYLFRKEGQNVTLSCEQNLNHDAMYWYRQDPGQGLRLIYYSQIVNDFQKGDIAEGYSVSREKKESFPLTVTSAQKNPTAFYLCASNPRDSPYEQYFGPGTRLTVT.

V gene TRBV6-6 combines with J gene TRBJ2-3, with 9 bases matching TRBD2. Trimming removed 1 base from V and 6 bases from J; junction bases left unmatched: 5. There are 15 residues in the CDR3. The germline V gene has CDR1 MNHNY and CDR2 SVGAGI (reference sequence). The CDR3 region is CASSYFGGGADTQYF. The CDR3, as DNA: TGTGCCAGCAGTTACTTCGGCGGGGGGGCGGATACGCAGTATTTT.

The rearrangement links TRBV7-2 to TRBJ2-7; 11 nucleotides line up with TRBD2. Per germline, CDR1 SGHTA and CDR2 FQGNSA. There are 16 residues in the CDR3. V was clipped by 5 bases and J by 1 base; unmatched bases: 7. The CDR3 sequence: CASSRSGTSGSYEQYF. For the CDR3, the DNA is TGTGCCAGCAGCCGCTCCGGGACTAGCGGATCCTACGAGCAGTACTTC. Supplemented by reference TRBV7-2 and TRBJ2-7, the full variable domain reads GAGVSQSPSNKVTEKGKDVELRCDPISGHTALYWYRQSLGQGLEFLIYFQGNSAPDKSGLPSDRFSAERTGGSVSTLTIQRTQQEDSAVYLCASSRSGTSGSYEQYFGPGTRLTVT.

This clone has a handful of counts. The chain links TRBV19 to TRBJ2-1; 8 bases match TRBD2. The junction had 12 bases not matched to a gene; V was cut back by 5 bases and J by 9 bases. CDR1 is LNHDA, CDR2 SQIVND, per germline (reference sequence). CDR3 length: 15 residues. This CDR3 reads CASSLRGESQGEQFF. CDR3 coding DNA: TGTGCCAGTAGTTTGCGGGGGGAGAGTCAGGGTGAGCAGTTCTTC.

This chain uses TRBV5-6 with TRBJ1-2; 12 positions match TRBD1. V shed 4 bases and J 5 bases; nucleotides not matched to a gene: 6. The CDR3 runs to 15 residues. The germline CDR1 and CDR2 sequences are SGHDT and YYEEEE. The CDR3 loop reads CASSPGQGARYGYTF. The CDR3 coding sequence is TGTGCCAGCAGCCCGGGACAGGGGGCGAGATATGGCTACACCTTC.

The chain is built from TRBV12-3 or TRBV12-4 and TRBJ1-2; D is ambiguous. V was clipped by 1 base and J by 10 bases, with 13 bases between them. The CDR3 has 13 amino acids. CDR3 protein: CASSLEWSPAYTF. CDR3 nucleotides: TGTGCCAGCAGTTTAGAGTGGAGTCCTGCCTACACCTTC.

The chain links TRBV5-4 to TRBJ2-7; the D is unclear. Per germline, CDR1 SGHNT and CDR2 YYREEE (reference sequence). This CDR3 spans 11 amino acids. Trimming cost V 1 base and J 6 bases, with 5 bases left between them. The chain's CDR3 is CASSLFSEQYF. In nucleotides, the CDR3 is TGTGCCAGCAGCTTGTTTAGCGAGCAGTACTTC.

The chain combines TRBV10-3 with TRBJ2-5, with 11 bases aligning to TRBD1. Germline lookup yields CDR1 ENHRY and CDR2 SYGVKD. This CDR3 is 14 amino acids long. V dropped 6 bases and J dropped 5; count of bases not matched to a gene: 5. CDR3 DNA sequence: TGTGCCATCAGAGGACAGGGGGCAGTGGAGACCCAGTACTTC. Protein: CAIRGQGAVETQYF.

This chain connects TRBV19 to TRBJ2-7; 10 nucleotides match TRBD2. V shed 6 bases and J 6 bases; nucleotides not matched to a gene: 11. This CDR3 comprises 15 residues. The germline gives CDR1 LNHDA, CDR2 SQIVND (reference sequence). CDR3: CASSPQSGRAFEQYF. For the CDR3, the DNA is TGTGCCAGTAGCCCCCAAAGCGGGAGGGCTTTCGAGCAGTACTTC.

This chain links TRBV4-1 with TRBJ1-1; D perhaps matches TRBD1 (6 bases). The CDR3 loop spans 14 amino acids. Trimming shortened V by 5 bases and J by 4 bases, and 14 bases separated the two germline ends. CDR1 MGHRA and CDR2 YSYEKL come from the germline V gene. The CDR3 nucleotides read TGCGCCAGCAGCGGACGACAGGCGGTCACTGAAGCTTTCTTT. Translation gives CASSGRQAVTEAFF.

CDR3: CASGRGPSTDTQYF. The CDR3, as DNA: TGTGCCAGCGGTAGGGGCCCTAGCACAGATACGCAGTATTTT. V gene TRBV6-5 combines with J gene TRBJ2-3, with D possibly being TRBD1 (5 bases). Deletions cut 8 bases from V and 0 bases from J, with 12 bases between. The CDR3 loop spans 14 amino acids. The germline V gene has CDR1 MNHEY and CDR2 SVGAGI.

The chain recombines TRBV11-2 with TRBJ2-7, with D perhaps matching TRBD2 (6 bases). CDR1 SGHAT and CDR2 FQNNGV come from the germline V gene. The ends were cut back, 6 bases at V and 0 bases at J, with 15 bases in the middle. The CDR3 totals 15 residues. The CDR3 region is CASSSTGDRSYEQYF. The CDR3 DNA reads as TGTGCCAGCAGTTCCACGGGGGACCGCTCCTACGAGCAGTACTTC. Full variable domain (outside the CDR3, taken from reference TRBV11-2 and TRBJ2-7): EAGVAQSPRYKIIEKRQSVAFWCNPISGHATLYWYQQILGQGPKLLIQFQNNGVVDDSQLPKDRFSAERLKGVDSTLKIQPAKLEDSAVYLCASSSTGDRSYEQYFGPGTRLTVT.

The J gene is TRBJ1-1, the V gene TRBV3-1 (or the pseudogene TRBV3-2); D remains ambiguous. The CDR3 spans 13 residues. The V end lost 1 base, the J end lost 11 bases, and 14 bases lay between the germline ends. CDR1 is LGHDT and CDR2 is YNNKEL in the germline V gene (reference sequence). The CDR3 protein is CASSQGQVFSAFF. Written as DNA, the CDR3 is TGTGCCAGCAGCCAAGGGCAGGTTTTTTCGGCTTTCTTT.

Of note for this clone: Other DNA sequences in this sample translate to the same CDR3. The chain recombines TRBV2 with TRBJ2-7; no firm D call. Per the germline V gene, CDR1 is SNHLY and CDR2 is FYNNEI. The CDR3 is 12 amino acids. The V end lost 4 bases, the J end lost 3 bases, and 7 bases lay between the germline ends. CDR3 in amino acids: CASSASGYEQYF. Written as DNA, the CDR3 is TGTGCCAGCAGTGCCTCGGGCTACGAGCAGTACTTC.

This clone has just one count. Within the sample, other DNA sequences also encode this same CDR3. The chain is built from TRBV7-6 and TRBJ2-1; 10 bases line up with TRBD2. This CDR3 region has 16 residues. CDR1 is SGHVS, CDR2 FNYEAQ, per germline. Trimming took 2 bases from V and 4 from J; bases not matched to a gene: 5. The CDR3 nucleotides read TGTGCCAGCAGCTTAACTAGCGGGACTACTTACAATGAGCAGTTCTTC. It encodes CASSLTSGTTYNEQFF.

In regard to this clone: Its ends do not fully match the called genes, so a read error is possible. The V gene is TRBV7-7, the J gene TRBJ2-1; 12 nucleotides match TRBD2. This CDR3 has 18 residues. In germline, CDR1 is SSHAT, CDR2 FNYEAQ (reference sequence). The CDR3 DNA reads TGTGCTAGCAGAAAACTAGCGGGAGGAATTGCGTCCTACAATGAGCAGTTCTTC. Translated: CASRKLAGGIASYNEQFF.

The genes are TRBV4-3 and TRBJ2-7; TRBD1 aligns across 10 bases. The CDR3 consists of 17 residues. Germline CDR1 and CDR2: LGHNA and YSLEER. V lost 1 base, J lost 1 base, and 7 bases stayed unmatched. The chain's CDR3 is CASSQGVGQGPSYEQYF. CDR3 nucleotides: TGCGCCAGCAGCCAAGGGGTGGGACAGGGGCCATCCTACGAGCAGTACTTC.